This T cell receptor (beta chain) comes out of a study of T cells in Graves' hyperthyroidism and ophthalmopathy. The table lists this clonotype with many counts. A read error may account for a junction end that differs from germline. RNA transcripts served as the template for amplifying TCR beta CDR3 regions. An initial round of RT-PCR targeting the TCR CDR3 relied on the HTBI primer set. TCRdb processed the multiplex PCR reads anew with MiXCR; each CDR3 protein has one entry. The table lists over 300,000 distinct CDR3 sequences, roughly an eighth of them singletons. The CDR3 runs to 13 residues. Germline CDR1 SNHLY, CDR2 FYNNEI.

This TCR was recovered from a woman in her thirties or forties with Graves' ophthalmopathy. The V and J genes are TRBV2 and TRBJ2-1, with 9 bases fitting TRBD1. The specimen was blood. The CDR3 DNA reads TGTGCCAGCAGGGAAGACAGGGGGAATGAGCAGTTCTTC. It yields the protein CASREDRGNEQFF.